The clone carrying this TCR beta chain occurred a few times. These data come from a study of shared T cell receptors in the human thymus. The data were produced by immunoSEQ multiplex PCR, yet TCRdb's version contains in-frame clones alone and is incomplete. The repertoire includes about 660,000 clones, over 75% of them detected once, and approximately 0.0097% sits in the top ten. The CDR3 spans 13 residues. The germline CDR1 and CDR2 sequences are GTSNPN and SVGIG (reference sequence). Trimming took off 4 bases at V and 1 base at J, with 10 bases between the two ends. This same sample was also part of a study on human thymus T cells. This second study says: Thymic resections from corrective heart surgery supplied the tissue. Gene usage (both V and J) appeared biased in thymic and blood repertoires. There were highly overlapping thymic repertoires among unrelated individuals, as related research reported.

Material: thymocytes. The V and J genes are TRBV30 and TRBJ1-1, with D unclear. The TCR was taken from a boy under two years old with a congenital heart defect. CDR3: CAWINRKNTEAFF. The CDR3 nucleotides are TGTGCCTGGATCAACAGAAAGAACACTGAAGCTTTCTTT.